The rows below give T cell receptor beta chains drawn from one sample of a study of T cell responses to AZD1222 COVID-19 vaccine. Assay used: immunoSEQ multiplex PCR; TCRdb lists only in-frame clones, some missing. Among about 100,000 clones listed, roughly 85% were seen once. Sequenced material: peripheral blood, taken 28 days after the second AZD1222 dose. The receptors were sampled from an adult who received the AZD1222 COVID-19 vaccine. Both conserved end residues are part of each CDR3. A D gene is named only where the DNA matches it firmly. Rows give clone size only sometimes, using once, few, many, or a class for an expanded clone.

DNA: TGTGCCAGTAGTATGGGGGACACTGAAGCTTTCTTT
CDR3: CASSMGDTEAFF
D: .
V: TRBV19
J: TRBJ1-1
size: few
length: 12

DNA: TGTGCCACCGACAGGGGGCTAATGAACACTGAAGCTTTCTTT
CDR3: CATDRGLMNTEAFF
D: TRBD1
V: TRBV2
J: TRBJ1-1
size: .
length: 14

DNA: TGCAGTGCTAGTCGTCTTAGCTATGGCTACACCTTC
CDR3: CSASRLSYGYTF
D: .
V: TRBV20-1
J: TRBJ1-2
size: .
length: 12

DNA: TGTGCCAGCAGCTTATTCTCGAACAGGGGAAGTGGTGGGGCCAACGTCCTGACTTTC
CDR3: CASSLFSNRGSGGANVLTF
D: TRBD1
V: TRBV7-3
J: TRBJ2-6
size: .
length: 19

DNA: TGTGCCAGTAGTATAGATGGGGGCCTGAGCCAGCCCCAGCATTTT
CDR3: CASSIDGGLSQPQHF
D: .
V: TRBV19
J: TRBJ1-5
size: .
length: 15

DNA: TGTGCCAGTAACTATGGGACAGGACGAGAAAAACTGTTTTTT
CDR3: CASNYGTGREKLFF
D: TRBD1
V: TRBV7-2
J: TRBJ1-4
size: .
length: 14

DNA: TGTGCCAGCAGCCGCGTAGGGACAGATTCCTACGAGCAGTACTTC
CDR3: CASSRVGTDSYEQYF
D: TRBD1
V: TRBV14
J: TRBJ2-7
size: .
length: 15

DNA: TGCGCCAGCAGCTTGGCCGGGACAGGGGGCTCGGGGACCCAGTACTTC
CDR3: CASSLAGTGGSGTQYF
D: TRBD1
V: TRBV5-1
J: TRBJ2-5
size: once
length: 16

DNA: TGTGCCAGCATGACAGGGGATTCAGAAAAACTGTTTTTT
CDR3: CASMTGDSEKLFF
D: TRBD1
V: TRBV2
J: TRBJ1-4
size: .
length: 13

DNA: TGTGCCTGGAGTGTTAGGGCAGGGTCCGGAAGCTACACCTTC
CDR3: CAWSVRAGSGSYTF
D: .
V: TRBV30
J: TRBJ1-2
size: .
length: 14

DNA: TGTGCCAGCAGTGAAACGGGGATACTGGGTGAAAAACTGTTTTTT
CDR3: CASSETGILGEKLFF
D: .
V: TRBV25-1
J: TRBJ1-4
size: .
length: 15

DNA: TGTGCCTGGAGTAGGATCGGCGGGACTAGGGCCACCGGGGAGCTGTTTTTT
CDR3: CAWSRIGGTRATGELFF
D: TRBD2
V: TRBV30
J: TRBJ2-2
size: .
length: 17

DNA: TGTGCCAGCAGCTTAGGACAGAACTATGGCTACACCTTC
CDR3: CASSLGQNYGYTF
D: .
V: TRBV7-9
J: TRBJ1-2
size: few
length: 13

DNA: TGTGCCAGCAGTTTTTCGAGGGGCACCTATGGCTACACCTTC
CDR3: CASSFSRGTYGYTF
D: .
V: TRBV27
J: TRBJ1-2
size: .
length: 14

DNA: TGTGCCAGCAGCTTAGGCACGACAGGGTTCGCCAACACCGGGGAGCTGTTTTTT
CDR3: CASSLGTTGFANTGELFF
D: TRBD1
V: TRBV7-9
J: TRBJ2-2
size: .
length: 18

DNA: TGCGCCAGCAGCCAAGATGCGTGGACGGGGAACTATGGCTACACCTTC
CDR3: CASSQDAWTGNYGYTF
D: .
V: TRBV4-3
J: TRBJ1-2
size: .
length: 16

DNA: TGTGCCAGCTCTCCAACATCGGTCCCCTACGAGCAGTACTTC
CDR3: CASSPTSVPYEQYF
D: .
V: TRBV18
J: TRBJ2-7
size: once
length: 14

DNA: TGTGCCAGCAGCTTTTTGAGTGGGGACTCCTACGAGCAGTACTTC
CDR3: CASSFLSGDSYEQYF
D: .
V: TRBV7-2
J: TRBJ2-7
size: .
length: 15

DNA: TGTGCCAGCAGCCCCGACAGGACTACAGATACGCAGTATTTT
CDR3: CASSPDRTTDTQYF
D: .
V: TRBV7-3
J: TRBJ2-3
size: .
length: 14

DNA: TGCGCCAGCAGCCTCCAGTCGGGCCAGGTCTACAATGAGCAGTTCTTC
CDR3: CASSLQSGQVYNEQFF
D: .
V: TRBV5-1
J: TRBJ2-1
size: .
length: 16

DNA: TGTGCCAGCAGCTTAACGATTACAGGGATCTCTGGAAACACCATATATTTT
CDR3: CASSLTITGISGNTIYF
D: .
V: TRBV11-2
J: TRBJ1-3
size: .
length: 17

DNA: TGTGCCAGCGGCGGTCAGGGGGAGACTAACTATGGCTACACCTTC
CDR3: CASGGQGETNYGYTF
D: TRBD1
V: TRBV6-5
J: TRBJ1-2
size: .
length: 15

DNA: TGTGCCAGCAGTTCGGGGGACAGGAATTCACCCCTCCACTTT
CDR3: CASSSGDRNSPLHF
D: TRBD1
V: TRBV28
J: TRBJ1-6
size: .
length: 14